The clone carrying this T cell receptor beta chain was recorded a few times. This CDR3 has 12 residues. Germline V gives CDR1 WSHSY, CDR2 SAAADI. V lost 8 bases, J lost 4 bases, and 11 bases lay in between. This specimen comes from a study of shared clonotypes between healthy human individuals. Method: immunoSEQ multiplex PCR; TCRdb's copy keeps in-frame clones and lacks some. Altogether around 700,000 clones are present, approximately 74% being singletons, with the ten largest covering 1.5% to 2%. The receptor comes from a woman aged 25 to 39 in good health. V and J are TRBV10-2 and TRBJ1-1; the D gene is possibly TRBD1 (6 bases). What was sequenced was memory CD4+ T cells sorted from blood. Subset given: CD45RA-negative fraction. Here the CDR3 reads CASATGTTEAFF. The DNA for the CDR3 is TGCGCCAGCGCGACAGGAACCACTGAAGCTTTCTTT.